What follows describes a single TCR beta chain. Assembly of TCR beta libraries relied on iRepertoire HTBI primers together with Arm-PCR of CDR3 regions. TCRdb passed the multiplex PCR reads through MiXCR, listing each CDR3 protein once. The sample shows hundreds of thousands of distinct CDR3 sequences, over 15% of them seen only once. The sample is drawn from a study of regulatory T cells in long-lasting Graves disease. The germline V gene has CDR1 MDHEN and CDR2 SYDVKM. V was shortened by 10 bases and J by 8 bases, with 17 bases between the two germline ends. This CDR3 is 13 amino acids long. Time point denoted: newly diagnosed GD, antithyroid drugs for less than 3 months. Extracted PBMC RNA gave rise to the TCR library. These data also featured in a second study, about T cells in Graves' hyperthyroidism and ophthalmopathy.

This sequence joins TRBV28 and TRBJ1-4; D is undetermined. This receptor was identified in a man aged 35-49 years with Graves disease. The sequenced sample was peripheral blood mononuclear cells (PBMCs), obtained at new diagnosis, from a patient treated with antithyroid drugs. The DNA for the CDR3 is TGTGCCACAGAGGCCGGGTCTGAGGAAAAACTGTTTTTT. Protein sequence: CATEAGSEEKLFF.